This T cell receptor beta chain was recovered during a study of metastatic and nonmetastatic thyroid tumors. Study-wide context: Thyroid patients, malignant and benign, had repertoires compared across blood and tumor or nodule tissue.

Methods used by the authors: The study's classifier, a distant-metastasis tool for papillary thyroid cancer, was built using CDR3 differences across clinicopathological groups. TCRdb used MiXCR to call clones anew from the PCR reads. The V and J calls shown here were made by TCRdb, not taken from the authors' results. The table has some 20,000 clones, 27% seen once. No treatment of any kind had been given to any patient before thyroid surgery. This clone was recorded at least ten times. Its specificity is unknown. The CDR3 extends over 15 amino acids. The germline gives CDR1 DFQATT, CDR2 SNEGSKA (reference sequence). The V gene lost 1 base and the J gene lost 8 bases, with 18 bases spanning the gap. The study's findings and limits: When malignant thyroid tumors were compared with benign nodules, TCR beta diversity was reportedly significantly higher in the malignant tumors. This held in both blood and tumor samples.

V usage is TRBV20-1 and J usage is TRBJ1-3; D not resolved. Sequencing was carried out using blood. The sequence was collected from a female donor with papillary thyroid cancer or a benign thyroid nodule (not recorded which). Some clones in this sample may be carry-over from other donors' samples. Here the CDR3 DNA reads TGCAGTGCTAGAGGAGTCCCCACCGACGGGTACACCATATATTTT. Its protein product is CSARGVPTDGYTIYF.